Here is one TCR beta chain with its context. The source of the sample is a study of siplizumab effects on memory and regulatory T cells. The germline V and J ends were trimmed by 0 bases and 6 bases, with 19 bases remaining between them. The CDR3 is 17 residues long. Germline values: CDR1 ENHRY, CDR2 SYGVKD. The data were produced by immunoSEQ multiplex PCR, yet TCRdb's version contains in-frame clones alone and is incomplete. The sample yields about 120,000 clones, roughly 94% seen once. V usage is TRBV10-3 and J usage is TRBJ2-3; perhaps TRBD2 as D (6 bases). Sequencing was carried out using non-Treg CD4+ T cells sorted from blood. The source is a human donor in good health. In nucleotides, the CDR3 is TGTGCCATCAGTGAGTCGATCCGGACGGGGGAAGTGGATACGCAGTATTTT. It is translated as CAISESIRTGEVDTQYF.